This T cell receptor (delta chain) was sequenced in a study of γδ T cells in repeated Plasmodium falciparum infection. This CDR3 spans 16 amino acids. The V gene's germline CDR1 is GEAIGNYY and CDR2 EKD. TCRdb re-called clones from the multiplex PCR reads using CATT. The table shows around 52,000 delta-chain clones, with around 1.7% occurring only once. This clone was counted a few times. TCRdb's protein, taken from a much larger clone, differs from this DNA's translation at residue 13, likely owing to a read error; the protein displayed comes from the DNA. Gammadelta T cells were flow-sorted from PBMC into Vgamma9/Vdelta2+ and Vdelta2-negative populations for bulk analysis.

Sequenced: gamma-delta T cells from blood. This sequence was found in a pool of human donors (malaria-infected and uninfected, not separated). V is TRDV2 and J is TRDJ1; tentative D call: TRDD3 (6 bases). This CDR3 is CACDTAGVINTDELIF. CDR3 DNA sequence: TGTGCCTGTGACACCGCTGGGGTAATCAACACCGATGAACTCATCTTT.